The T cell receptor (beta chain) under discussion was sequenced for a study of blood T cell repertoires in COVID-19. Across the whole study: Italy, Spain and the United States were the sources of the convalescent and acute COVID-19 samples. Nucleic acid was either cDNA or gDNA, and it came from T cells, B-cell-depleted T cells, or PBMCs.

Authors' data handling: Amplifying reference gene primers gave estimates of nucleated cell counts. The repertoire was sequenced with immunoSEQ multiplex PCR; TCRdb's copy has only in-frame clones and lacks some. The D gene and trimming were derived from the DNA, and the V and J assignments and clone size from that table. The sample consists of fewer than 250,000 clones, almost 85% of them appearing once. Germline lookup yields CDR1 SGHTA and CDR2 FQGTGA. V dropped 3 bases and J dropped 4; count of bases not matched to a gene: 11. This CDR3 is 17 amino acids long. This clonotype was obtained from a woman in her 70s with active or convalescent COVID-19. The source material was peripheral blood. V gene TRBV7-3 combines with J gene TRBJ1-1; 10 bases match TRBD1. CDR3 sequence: CASSLIGTGATSTEAFF. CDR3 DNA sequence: TGTGCCAGCAGCTTGATCGGGACAGGGGCCACTTCCACTGAAGCTTTCTTT.